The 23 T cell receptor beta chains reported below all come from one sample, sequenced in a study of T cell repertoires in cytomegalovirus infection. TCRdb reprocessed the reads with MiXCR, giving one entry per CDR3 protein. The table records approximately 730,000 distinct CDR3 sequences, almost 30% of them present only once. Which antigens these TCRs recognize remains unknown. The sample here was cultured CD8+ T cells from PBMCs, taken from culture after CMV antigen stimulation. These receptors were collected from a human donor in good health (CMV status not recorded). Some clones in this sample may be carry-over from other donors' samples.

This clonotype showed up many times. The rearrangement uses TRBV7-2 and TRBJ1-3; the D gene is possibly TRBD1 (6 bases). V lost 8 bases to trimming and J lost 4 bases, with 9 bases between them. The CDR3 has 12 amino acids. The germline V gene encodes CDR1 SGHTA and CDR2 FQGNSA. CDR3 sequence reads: CASLGGGNTIYF. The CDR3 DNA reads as TGTGCCAGCCTAGGGGGGGGAAACACCATATATTTT.

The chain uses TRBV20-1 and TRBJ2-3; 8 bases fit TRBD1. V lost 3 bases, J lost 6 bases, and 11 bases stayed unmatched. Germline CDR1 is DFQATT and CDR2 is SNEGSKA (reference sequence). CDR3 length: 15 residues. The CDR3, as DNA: TGCAGTGCTAGTCCCGAGGACAGGGAGTTCGATACGCAGTATTTT. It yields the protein CSASPEDREFDTQYF.

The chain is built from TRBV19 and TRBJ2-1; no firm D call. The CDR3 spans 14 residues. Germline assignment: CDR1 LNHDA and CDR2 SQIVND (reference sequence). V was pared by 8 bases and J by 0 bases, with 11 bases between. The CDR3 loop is CASSIGFSYNEQFF. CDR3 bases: TGTGCCAGTTCTATAGGTTTCTCCTACAATGAGCAGTTCTTC. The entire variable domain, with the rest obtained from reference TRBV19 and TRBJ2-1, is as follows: DGGITQSPKYLFRKEGQNVTLSCEQNLNHDAMYWYRQDPGQGLRLIYYSQIVNDFQKGDIAEGYSVSREKKESFPLTVTSAQKNPTAFYLCASSIGFSYNEQFFGPGTRLTVL.

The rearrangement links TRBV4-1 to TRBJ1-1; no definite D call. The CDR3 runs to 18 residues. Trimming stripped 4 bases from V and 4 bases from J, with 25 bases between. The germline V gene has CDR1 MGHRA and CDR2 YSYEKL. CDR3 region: CASSPSPPAVEGSTEAFF. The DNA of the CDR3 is TGCGCCAGCAGCCCATCCCCACCCGCAGTCGAGGGAAGCACTGAAGCTTTCTTT.

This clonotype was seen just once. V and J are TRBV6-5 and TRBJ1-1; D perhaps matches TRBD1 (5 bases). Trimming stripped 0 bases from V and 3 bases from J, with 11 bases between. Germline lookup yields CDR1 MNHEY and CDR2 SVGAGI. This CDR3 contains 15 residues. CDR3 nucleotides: TGTGCCAGCAGTTACTCGAAGAGGGGACACACTGAAGCTTTCTTT. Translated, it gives CASSYSKRGHTEAFF.

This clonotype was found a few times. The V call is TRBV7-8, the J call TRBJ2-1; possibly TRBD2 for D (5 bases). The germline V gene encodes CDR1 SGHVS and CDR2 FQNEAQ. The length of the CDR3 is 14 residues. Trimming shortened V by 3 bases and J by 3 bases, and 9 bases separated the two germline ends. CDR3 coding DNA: TGTGCCAGCAGCTTCCTCGGGGACTACAATGAGCAGTTCTTC. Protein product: CASSFLGDYNEQFF.

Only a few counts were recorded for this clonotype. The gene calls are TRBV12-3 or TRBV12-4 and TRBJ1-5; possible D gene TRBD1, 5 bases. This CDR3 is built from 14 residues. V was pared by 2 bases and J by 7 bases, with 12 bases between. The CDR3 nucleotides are TGTGCCAGCAGTTTAAGGGCTGAGGGGCAGCCCCAGCATTTT. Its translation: CASSLRAEGQPQHF.

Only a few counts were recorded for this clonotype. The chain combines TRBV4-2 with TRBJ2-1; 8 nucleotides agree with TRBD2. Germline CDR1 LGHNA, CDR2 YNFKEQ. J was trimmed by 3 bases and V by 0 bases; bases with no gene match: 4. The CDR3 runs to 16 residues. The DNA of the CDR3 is TGTGCCAGCAGCCAAGATAGCGGGGCGTTCTACAATGAGCAGTTCTTC. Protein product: CASSQDSGAFYNEQFF.

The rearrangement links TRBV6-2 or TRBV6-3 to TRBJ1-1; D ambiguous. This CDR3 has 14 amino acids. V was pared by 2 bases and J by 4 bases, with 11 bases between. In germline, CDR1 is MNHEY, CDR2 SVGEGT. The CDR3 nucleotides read TGTGCCAGCAGTTACAAATTTGAGGGCACTGAAGCTTTCTTT. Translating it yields CASSYKFEGTEAFF.

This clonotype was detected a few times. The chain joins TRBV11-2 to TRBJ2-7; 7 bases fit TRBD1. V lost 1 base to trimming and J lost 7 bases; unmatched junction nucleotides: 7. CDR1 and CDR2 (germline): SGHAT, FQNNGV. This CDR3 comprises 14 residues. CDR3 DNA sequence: TGTGCCAGCAGCTTAGCCGGACAGGAGACGGAGCAGTACTTC. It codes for CASSLAGQETEQYF.

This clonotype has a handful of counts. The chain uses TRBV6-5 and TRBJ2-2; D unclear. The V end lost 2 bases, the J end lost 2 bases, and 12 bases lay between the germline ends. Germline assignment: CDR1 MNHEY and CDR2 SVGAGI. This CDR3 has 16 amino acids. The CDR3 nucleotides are TGTGCCAGCAGTTACGGATTGGTACTTAACACCGGGGAGCTGTTTTTT. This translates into CASSYGLVLNTGELFF.

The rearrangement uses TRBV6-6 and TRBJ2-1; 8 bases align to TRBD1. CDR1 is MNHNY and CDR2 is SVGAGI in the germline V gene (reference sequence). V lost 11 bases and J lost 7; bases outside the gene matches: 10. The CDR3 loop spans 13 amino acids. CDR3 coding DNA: TGTGCCGGATCCAGGGGGCCGGGGAATGAGCAGTTCTTC. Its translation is CAGSRGPGNEQFF.

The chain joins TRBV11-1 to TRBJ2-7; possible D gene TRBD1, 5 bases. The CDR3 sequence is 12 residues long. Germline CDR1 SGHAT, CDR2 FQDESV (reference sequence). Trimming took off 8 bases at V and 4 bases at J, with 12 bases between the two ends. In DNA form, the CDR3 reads TGTGCCAGCGGCTGGGGCCAGTACGAGCAGTACTTC. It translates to CASGWGQYEQYF.

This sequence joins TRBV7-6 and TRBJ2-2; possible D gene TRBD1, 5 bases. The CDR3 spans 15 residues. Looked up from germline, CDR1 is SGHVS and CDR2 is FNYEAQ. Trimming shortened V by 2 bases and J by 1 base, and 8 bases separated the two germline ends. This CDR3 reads CASSLLQENTGELFF. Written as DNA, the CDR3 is TGTGCCAGCAGCTTATTACAGGAGAACACCGGGGAGCTGTTTTTT.

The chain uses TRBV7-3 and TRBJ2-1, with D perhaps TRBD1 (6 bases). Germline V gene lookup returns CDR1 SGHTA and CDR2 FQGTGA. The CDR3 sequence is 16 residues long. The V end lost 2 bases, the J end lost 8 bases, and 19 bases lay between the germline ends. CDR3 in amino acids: CASSLFVSWGPDEQFF. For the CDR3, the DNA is TGTGCCAGCAGCTTATTCGTGTCATGGGGGCCCGATGAGCAGTTCTTC.

CDR3 sequence reads: CASSGLGPDGEQYF. The CDR3 DNA sequence: TGTGCCAGCAGCGGGCTTGGCCCGGATGGCGAGCAGTACTTC. The chain has TRBV7-9 and TRBJ2-7; D ambiguous. The germline CDR1 and CDR2 sequences are SEHNR and FQNEAQ (reference sequence). This CDR3 comprises 14 residues. The V end was cut by 5 bases, the J end by 6 bases, with 17 bases between.

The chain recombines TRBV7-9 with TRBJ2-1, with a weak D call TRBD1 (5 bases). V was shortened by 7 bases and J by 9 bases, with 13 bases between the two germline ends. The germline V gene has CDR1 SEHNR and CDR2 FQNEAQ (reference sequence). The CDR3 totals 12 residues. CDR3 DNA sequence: TGTGCCAGCACCTCCCCCAGGGTTGAGCAGTTCTTC. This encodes CASTSPRVEQFF.

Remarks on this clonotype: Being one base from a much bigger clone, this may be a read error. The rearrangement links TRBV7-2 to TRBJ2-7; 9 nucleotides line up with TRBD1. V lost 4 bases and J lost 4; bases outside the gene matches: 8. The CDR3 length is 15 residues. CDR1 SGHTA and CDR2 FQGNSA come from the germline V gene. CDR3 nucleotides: TGTACCAGCAGCTCCGGGACAGGGCCCCCTTACGAGCAGTACGTC. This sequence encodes CTSSSGTGPPYEQYV.

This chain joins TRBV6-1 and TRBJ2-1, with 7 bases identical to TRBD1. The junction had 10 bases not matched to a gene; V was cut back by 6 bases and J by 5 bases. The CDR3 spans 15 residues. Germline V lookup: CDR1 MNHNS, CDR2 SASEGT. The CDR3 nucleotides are TGTGCCAGCAGAGACAGGGAAGGCACACACAATGAGCAGTTCTTC. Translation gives CASRDREGTHNEQFF.

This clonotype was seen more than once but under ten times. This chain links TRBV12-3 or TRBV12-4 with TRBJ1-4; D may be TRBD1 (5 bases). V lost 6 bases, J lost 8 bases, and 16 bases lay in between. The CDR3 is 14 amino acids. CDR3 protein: CASRQAGVLEKLFF. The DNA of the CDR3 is TGTGCCAGCAGACAGGCCGGGGTCTTAGAAAAACTGTTTTTT.

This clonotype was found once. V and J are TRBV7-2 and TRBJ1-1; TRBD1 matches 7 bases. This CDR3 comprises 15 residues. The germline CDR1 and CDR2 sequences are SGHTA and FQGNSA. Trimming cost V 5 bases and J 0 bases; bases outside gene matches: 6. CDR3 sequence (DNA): TGTGCCAGCAGCGTACGGGACAGTATGAACACTGAAGCTTTCTTT. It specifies CASSVRDSMNTEAFF.

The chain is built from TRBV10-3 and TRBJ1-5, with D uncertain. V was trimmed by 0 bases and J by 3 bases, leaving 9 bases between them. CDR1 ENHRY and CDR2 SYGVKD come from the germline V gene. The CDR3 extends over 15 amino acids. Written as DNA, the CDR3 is TGTGCCATCAGTGAGTCCGCGCAGCTCAATCAGCCCCAGCATTTT. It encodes CAISESAQLNQPQHF.

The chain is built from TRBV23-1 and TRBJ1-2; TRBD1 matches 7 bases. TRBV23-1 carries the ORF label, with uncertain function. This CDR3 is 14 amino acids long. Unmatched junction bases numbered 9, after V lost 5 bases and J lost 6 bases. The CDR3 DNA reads TGCGCCAGCAGTACAGGGACAGCGGCTCATGGCTACACCTTC. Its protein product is CASSTGTAAHGYTF.